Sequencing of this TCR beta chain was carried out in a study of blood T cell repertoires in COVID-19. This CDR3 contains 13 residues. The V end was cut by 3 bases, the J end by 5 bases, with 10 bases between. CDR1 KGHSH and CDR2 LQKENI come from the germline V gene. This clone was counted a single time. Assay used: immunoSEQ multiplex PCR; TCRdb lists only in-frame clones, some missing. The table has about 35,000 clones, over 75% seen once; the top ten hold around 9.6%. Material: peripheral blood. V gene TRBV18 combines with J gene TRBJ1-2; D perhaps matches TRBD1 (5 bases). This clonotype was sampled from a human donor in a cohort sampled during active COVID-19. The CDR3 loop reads CASSPIQEYGYTF. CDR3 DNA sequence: TGTGCCAGCTCACCCATACAGGAGTATGGCTACACCTTC.